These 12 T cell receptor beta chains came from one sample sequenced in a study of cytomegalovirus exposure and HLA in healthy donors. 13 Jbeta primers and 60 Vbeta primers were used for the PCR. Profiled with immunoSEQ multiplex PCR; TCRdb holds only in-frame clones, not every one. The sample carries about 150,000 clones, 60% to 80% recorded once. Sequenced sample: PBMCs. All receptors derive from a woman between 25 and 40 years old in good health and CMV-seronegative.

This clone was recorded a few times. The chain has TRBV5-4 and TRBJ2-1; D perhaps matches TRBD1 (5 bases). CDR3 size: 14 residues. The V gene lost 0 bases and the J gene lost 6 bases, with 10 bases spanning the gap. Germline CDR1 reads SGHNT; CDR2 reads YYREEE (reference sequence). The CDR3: CASSLVGEGNEQFF. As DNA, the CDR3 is TGTGCCAGCAGCTTGGTAGGGGAAGGCAATGAGCAGTTCTTC.

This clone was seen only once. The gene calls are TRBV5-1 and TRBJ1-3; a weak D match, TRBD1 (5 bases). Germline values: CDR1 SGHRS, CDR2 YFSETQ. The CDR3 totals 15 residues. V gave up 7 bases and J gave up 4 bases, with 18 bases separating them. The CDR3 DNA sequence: TGCGCCAGCTCGGGACGGAGCGGGTGGGGAAACACCATATATTTT. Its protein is CASSGRSGWGNTIYF.

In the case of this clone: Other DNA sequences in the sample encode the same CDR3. The CDR3 region is CASSQVRGNEQFF. The DNA for the CDR3 is TGTGCCAGCAGCCAAGTTCGGGGGAATGAGCAGTTCTTC. V and J are TRBV14 and TRBJ2-1, with D perhaps matching TRBD2 (6 bases). V was trimmed by 1 base and J by 7 bases, leaving 8 bases between them. The germline CDR1 and CDR2 sequences are SGHDN and FVKESK. This CDR3 has 13 residues.

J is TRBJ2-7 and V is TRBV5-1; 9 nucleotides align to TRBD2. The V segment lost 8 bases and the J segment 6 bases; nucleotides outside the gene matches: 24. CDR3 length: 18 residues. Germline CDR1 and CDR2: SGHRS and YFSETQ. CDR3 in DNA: TGCGCCAGTGGCGTGACTTTTAGCGGGGGTCATGTAGACGGCGAGCAGTACTTC. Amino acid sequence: CASGVTFSGGHVDGEQYF.

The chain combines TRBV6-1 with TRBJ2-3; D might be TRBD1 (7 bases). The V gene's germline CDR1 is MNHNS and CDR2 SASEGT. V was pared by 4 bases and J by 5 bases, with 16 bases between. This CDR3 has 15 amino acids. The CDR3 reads CASSVRQGGRDTQYF. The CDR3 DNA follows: TGTGCCAGCAGTGTCCGGCAGGGGGGTCGAGATACGCAGTATTTT.

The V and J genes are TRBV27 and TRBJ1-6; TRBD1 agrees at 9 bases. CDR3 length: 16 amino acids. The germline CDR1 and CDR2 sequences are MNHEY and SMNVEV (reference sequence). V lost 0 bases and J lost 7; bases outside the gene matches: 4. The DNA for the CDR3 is TGTGCCAGCAGTTTATCGCGGGGACAGGGAAATTCACCCCTCCACTTT. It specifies CASSLSRGQGNSPLHF.

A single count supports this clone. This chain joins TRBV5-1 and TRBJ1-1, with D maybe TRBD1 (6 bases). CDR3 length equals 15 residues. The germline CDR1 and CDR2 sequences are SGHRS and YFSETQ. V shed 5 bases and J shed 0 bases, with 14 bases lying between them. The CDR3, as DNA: TGCGCCAGCAGTTGGGGGGGGCCATTGAACACTGAAGCTTTCTTT. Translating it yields CASSWGGPLNTEAFF.

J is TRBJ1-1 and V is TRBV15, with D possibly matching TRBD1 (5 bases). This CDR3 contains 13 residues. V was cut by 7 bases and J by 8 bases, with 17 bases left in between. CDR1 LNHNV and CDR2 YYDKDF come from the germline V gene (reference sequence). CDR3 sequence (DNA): TGTGCCACCAAGGGGCAAGGCCTGACAGAAGCTTTCTTT. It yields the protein CATKGQGLTEAFF.

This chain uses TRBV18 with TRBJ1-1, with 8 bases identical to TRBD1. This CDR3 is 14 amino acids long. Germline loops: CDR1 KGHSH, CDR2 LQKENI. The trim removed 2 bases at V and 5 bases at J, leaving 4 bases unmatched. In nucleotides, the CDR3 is TGTGCCAGCTCACCAGACAGGGGCGGGACTGAAGCTTTCTTT. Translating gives CASSPDRGGTEAFF.

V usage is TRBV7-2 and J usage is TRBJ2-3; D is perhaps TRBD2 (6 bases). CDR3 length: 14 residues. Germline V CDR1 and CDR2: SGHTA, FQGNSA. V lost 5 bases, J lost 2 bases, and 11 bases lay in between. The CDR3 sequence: CASSGGTSTDTQYF. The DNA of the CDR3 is TGTGCCAGCAGCGGTGGGACTTCCACAGATACGCAGTATTTT. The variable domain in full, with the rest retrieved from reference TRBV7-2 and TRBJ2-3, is GAGVSQSPSNKVTEKGKDVELRCDPISGHTALYWYRQSLGQGLEFLIYFQGNSAPDKSGLPSDRFSAERTGGSVSTLTIQRTQQEDSAVYLCASSGGTSTDTQYFGPGTRLTVL.

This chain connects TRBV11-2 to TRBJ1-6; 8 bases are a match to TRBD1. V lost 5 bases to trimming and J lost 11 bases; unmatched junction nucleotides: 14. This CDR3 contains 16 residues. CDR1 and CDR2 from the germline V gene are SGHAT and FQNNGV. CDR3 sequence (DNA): TGTGCCAGCAGCACGACAGGGGCTGCCCAGAGGACACCCCTCCACTTT. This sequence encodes CASSTTGAAQRTPLHF.

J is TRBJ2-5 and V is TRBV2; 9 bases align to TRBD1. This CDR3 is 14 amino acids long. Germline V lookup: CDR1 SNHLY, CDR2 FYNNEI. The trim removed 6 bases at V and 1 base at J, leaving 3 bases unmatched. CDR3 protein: CASSPDRGQETQYF. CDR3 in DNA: TGTGCCAGCAGCCCGGACAGGGGCCAAGAGACCCAGTACTTC.